This T cell receptor beta chain was sequenced during a study of blood T cell repertoires in COVID-19 (dated by TCRdb to 2019 to 2021). Study-level background: Collaborator samples came from the United States, Italy and Spain and covered acute and convalescent phases of COVID-19. A de-identified subject ID, COVID-19 status, age in years and sex were almost always included in the sample metadata. The material from the prospective study consisted of cDNA or gDNA derived from T cells, B-cell-depleted T cells, or PBMCs. Samples were obtained from the ongoing ImmuneRACE study (first 160 participants) and from 1,000 to 1,500 subjects provided by 6 global collaborators. Where available, HLA class I and class II types were taken from metadata supplied by the sample provider and were not determined by assay-based typing. The repertoires were made available in a free public database intended to serve as a resource for research on the immune response to SARS-CoV-2. Deeply sampled blood TCRbeta repertoires from subjects exposed to, actively infected with, or recovered from COVID-19 were included in the dataset.

Each collaborating institution followed its own protocols to collect whole blood in K2EDTA tubes. For TCRbeta analysis, collaborators shipped samples as frozen whole blood, isolated PBMCs, or DNA extracted from either of those sample types. Comment on this clone: Its antigen remains unidentified. The input lacks base qualities; no much larger clone sits a single base away.

The CDR3 has 14 amino acids, counting the end cysteine and phenylalanine. Of all the DNA, just the CDR3 is kept, 42 bases in frame from base 1. Looking up the germline V gene (reference sequence) yields CDR1 LNHDA and CDR2 SQIVND. V and J lose 4 bases and 0 bases, and a span of 10 bases separates them. TCRbeta CDR3 regions were amplified from genomic DNA by means of the immunoSEQ Assay, a bias-controlled multiplex PCR. The original methods were these. Within the assay, amplification of reference gene primers was used to estimate how many nucleated cells each sample contained. To quantify the absolute abundance of each unique TCRbeta CDR3 rearrangement, sequence reads were collapsed and filtered. For each sample, productive Simpson clonality was calculated by taking the square root of Simpson's diversity index across productive rearrangements. TCRdb re-hosts the immuneACCESS table, in-frame sequences only. Its copies lack some clones; in the studies checked, an unresolved V gene accounts for under half of them, and the cause for the rest is not known. The V and J calls and clone size were taken over from that table, and D and trimming were inferred from the DNA. The sample table contains around 80,000 clones; only one count was recorded for approximately 80% of them. Around 13% of the sample comes from the top ten.

The paper's findings and limits, for the study overall: The amount of clinical and demographic metadata varied by source and participant and was provided uncurated.

This sequence uses TRBV19 and TRBJ2-7; confidence is insufficient to name the D gene. The sequence was obtained from a human donor in a cohort sampled during active COVID-19. Material for sequencing was peripheral blood. The nucleotide sequence is given as TGTGCCAGTAGTAGGTCTTCCAGCTCCTACGAGCAGTACTTC. Its translation reads: CASSRSSSSYEQYF.